These 3 T cell receptor beta chains share one sample of origin, sequenced in a study of cytotoxic CD8 clonotypes in ibrutinib-treated CLL (dated by TCRdb to the early 2020s). The sample's time point label, decoded: around 25 months on ibrutinib. Libraries were constructed by the immunoSEQ multiplex PCR assay. TCRdb took over this immuneACCESS table, retaining in-frame rearrangements with V and J assigned. Such tables are incomplete; in checked studies, under half of the missing clones stem from an unresolved V gene, and the remainder is unexplained. The sample data list more than 200,000 clones, and 70% of these were observed just once. The top ten hold roughly 15% of the sample. Source: PBMCs, taken after 24 months of ibrutinib treatment. These receptors all come from a human donor with chronic lymphocytic leukemia.

The chain recombines TRBV28 with TRBJ2-7; D possibly corresponds to TRBD1 (5 bases). CDR3 length equals 13 residues. Trimming stripped 6 bases from V and 4 bases from J, with 13 bases between. From germline, CDR1 is MDHEN and CDR2 SYDVKM. The DNA of the CDR3 is TGTGCCAGCAGGTCTCCAGGGTCTTACGAGCAGTACTTC. It yields the protein CASRSPGSYEQYF.

As for this clone: Being one base from a much bigger clone, this may be a read error. This sequence joins TRBV5-8 and TRBJ2-1; 8 bases line up with TRBD2. CDR3 size: 15 residues. Germline V gene sequence: CDR1 SGHTS, CDR2 YDEGEE. Trimming at V came to 8 bases and at J to 4 bases, leaving 11 bases not matched to a gene. The CDR3 nucleotides are TGTGCCAGGGCGAGACGGGAGGGCTATTACAATGAGCAGTTCTTC. Its translation: CARARREGYYNEQFF.

The gene calls are TRBV30 and TRBJ2-1, with D hard to call. The CDR3 is 11 amino acids. From germline, CDR1 is GTSNPN and CDR2 SVGIG (reference sequence). V was trimmed by 0 bases and J by 6 bases, leaving 3 bases between them. The CDR3 DNA reads TGTGCCTGGAGTGTGATCAATGAGCAGTTCTTC. This encodes CAWSVINEQFF.